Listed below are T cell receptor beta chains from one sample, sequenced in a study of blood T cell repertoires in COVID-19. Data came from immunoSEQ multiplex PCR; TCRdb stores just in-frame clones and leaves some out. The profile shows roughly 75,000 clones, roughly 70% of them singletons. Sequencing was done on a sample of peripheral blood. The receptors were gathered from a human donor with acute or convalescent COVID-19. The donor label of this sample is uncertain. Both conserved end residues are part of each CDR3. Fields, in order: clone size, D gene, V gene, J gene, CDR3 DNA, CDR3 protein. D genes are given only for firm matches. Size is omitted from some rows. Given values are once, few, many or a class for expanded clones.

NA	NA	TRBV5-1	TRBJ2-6	TGCGCCAGCAGCTTGGCACAAACCGGGGCCAACGTCCTGACTTTC	CASSLAQTGANVLTF
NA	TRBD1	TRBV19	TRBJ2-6	TGTGCCAGTAGTATCGGACAGGGTTTTTCTGGGGCCAACGTCCTGACTTTC	CASSIGQGFSGANVLTF
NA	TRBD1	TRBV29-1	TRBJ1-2	TGCAGCGTTGCCCCAGGGGGCGGTAACTATGGCTACACCTTC	CSVAPGGGNYGYTF
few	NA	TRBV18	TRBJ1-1	TGTGCCAGCTCAGACAACAGGAACACTGAAGCTTTCTTT	CASSDNRNTEAFF
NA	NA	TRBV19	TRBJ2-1	TGTGCCAGTAAGCCCCGCTCCTACAATGAGCAGTTCTTC	CASKPRSYNEQFF
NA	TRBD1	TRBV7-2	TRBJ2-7	TGTGCCAGCAGCCGACAGGGCCACGAGCAGTACTTC	CASSRQGHEQYF
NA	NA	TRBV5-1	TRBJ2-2	TGCGCCAGCAGCCCTTCCGGGGGTTACACCGGGGAGCTGTTTTTT	CASSPSGGYTGELFF
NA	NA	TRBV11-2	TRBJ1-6	TGTGCCAGCAGCCCGCTCCGAGGGCTAAATTCACCCCTCCACTTT	CASSPLRGLNSPLHF
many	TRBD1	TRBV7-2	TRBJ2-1	TGTGCCAGCAGCTTAGCCAGGGGGAATGAGCAGTTCTTC	CASSLARGNEQFF
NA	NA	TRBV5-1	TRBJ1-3	TGCGCCAGCAGCCTATTAGGTGGGCCCAACTCTGGAAACACCATATATTTT	CASSLLGGPNSGNTIYF
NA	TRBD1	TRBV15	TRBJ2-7	TGTGCCACCAGCAGGGACAGGACAGTCTACGAGCAGTACTTC	CATSRDRTVYEQYF
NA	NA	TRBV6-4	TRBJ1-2	TGTGCCAGCCGCACGGCGGAAGGGGCTAACTATGGCTACACCTTC	CASRTAEGANYGYTF
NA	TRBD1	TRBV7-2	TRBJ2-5	TGTGCCAGCAGCTTAGGCCGACAGGGGGCTGGAGGGACCCAGTACTTC	CASSLGRQGAGGTQYF
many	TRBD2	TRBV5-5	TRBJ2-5	TGTGCCAGCAGCCCCGCGGGGGTGGTGGAGACCCAGTACTTC	CASSPAGVVETQYF
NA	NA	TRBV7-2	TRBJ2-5	TGTGCCAGCAGCTTAGGAGGATCAAACCCACAAGAGACCCAGTACTTC	CASSLGGSNPQETQYF
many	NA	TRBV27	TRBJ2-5	TGTGCCAGCAGTTTATCTGCGGCCGCAGAGACCCAGTACTTC	CASSLSAAAETQYF
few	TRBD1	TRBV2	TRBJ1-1	TGTGCCAGCAGTACCGACAGGGTAAACACTGAAGCTTTCTTT	CASSTDRVNTEAFF
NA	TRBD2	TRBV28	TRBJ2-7	TGTGCCAGCAGTTCCTGGGGACTAGATATCTACGAGCAGTACTTC	CASSSWGLDIYEQYF
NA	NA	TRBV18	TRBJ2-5	TGTGCCAGCTCACCTCTAACCTTGGGGGGTAGCCAAGAGACCCAGTACTTC	CASSPLTLGGSQETQYF
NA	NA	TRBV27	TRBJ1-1	TGTGCCAGCAGTTTATTAATGAACACTGAAGCTTTCTTT	CASSLLMNTEAFF
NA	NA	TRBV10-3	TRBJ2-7	TGTGCCATAAGGAAAGGTGACGGGAGCTACGAGCAGTACTTC	CAIRKGDGSYEQYF
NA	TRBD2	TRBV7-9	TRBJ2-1	TGTGCCAGCAGCTCCGCCGGGACTAGTCAGAATGAGCAGTTCTTC	CASSSAGTSQNEQFF
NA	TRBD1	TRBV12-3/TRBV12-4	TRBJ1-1	TGTGCCAGCAGGTGGACAGGAGGGGAAGCTTTCTTT	CASRWTGGEAFF
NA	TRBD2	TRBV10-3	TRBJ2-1	TGTGCCATCGGGCTGAAGCGGGAGGATGAGCAGTTCTTC	CAIGLKREDEQFF
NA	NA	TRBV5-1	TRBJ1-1	TGCGCCAGCATAGGTGGTTCGGGCCGGGGTGGGAGCACTGAAGCTTTCTTT	CASIGGSGRGGSTEAFF
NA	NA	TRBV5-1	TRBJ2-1	TGCGCCAGCAGCTTTAACAGGGGCTGGGGGGACAATGAGCAGTTCTTC	CASSFNRGWGDNEQFF
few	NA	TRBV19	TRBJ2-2	TGTGCCAGTAGTATAGGAGGGGCGGGAAACACCGGGGAGCTGTTTTTT	CASSIGGAGNTGELFF
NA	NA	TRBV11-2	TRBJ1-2	TGTGCCAGCAGCTTCGACCCGGGCTATGGCTACACCTTC	CASSFDPGYGYTF
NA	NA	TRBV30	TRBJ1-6	TGTGCCTGGAGGGCAGGGAATAATTCACCCCTCCACTTT	CAWRAGNNSPLHF
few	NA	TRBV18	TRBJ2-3	TGTGCCAGCTCACCACAGACTGGAGCAGATACGCAGTATTTT	CASSPQTGADTQYF
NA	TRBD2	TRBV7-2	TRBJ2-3	TGTGCCAGCAGCCCACCCCCGGGAGGCCCCCGTGATACGCAGTATTTT	CASSPPPGGPRDTQYF
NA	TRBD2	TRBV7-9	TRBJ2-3	TGTGCCAGCAGCTTAGGCTCCTCGGCGGGGGGGAAAGATACGCAGTATTTT	CASSLGSSAGGKDTQYF
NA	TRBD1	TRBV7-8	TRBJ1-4	TGTGCCAGCAGCTTAGTAGGGGGACAGGGTTTTCTGTTTTTT	CASSLVGGQGFLFF
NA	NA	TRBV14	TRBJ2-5	TGTGCCAGCAGCCAAGGTGACAGACCCCAAGAGACCCAGTACTTC	CASSQGDRPQETQYF
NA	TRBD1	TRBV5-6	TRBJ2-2	TGTGCCAGCAGCTTACCCGGGACAGGGTTCCGGGAGCTGTTTTTT	CASSLPGTGFRELFF
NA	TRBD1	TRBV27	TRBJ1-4	TGTGCCAGCAGTCGCGGACAGGGGGTGAATGAAAAACTGTTTTTT	CASSRGQGVNEKLFF
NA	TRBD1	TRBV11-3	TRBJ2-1	TGTGCCAGCAGCTTAGGGGCGACAGGGGGGAATGAGCAGTTCTTC	CASSLGATGGNEQFF
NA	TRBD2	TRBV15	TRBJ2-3	TGTGCCACCAGCAGCTTCTCTAGCGGGCGGGATACGCAGTATTTT	CATSSFSSGRDTQYF
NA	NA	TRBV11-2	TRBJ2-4	TGTGCCAGCAGCTCAACGGGAAGCACTGATCAGTACTTC	CASSSTGSTDQYF
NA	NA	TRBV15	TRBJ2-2	TGTGCCACCAGCAGAGATCCCCCTAGCACCACCGGGGAGCTGTTTTTT	CATSRDPPSTTGELFF
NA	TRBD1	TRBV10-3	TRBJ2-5	TGTGCCATCGGAGCAGGGGGCTTCGAGACCCAGTACTTC	CAIGAGGFETQYF
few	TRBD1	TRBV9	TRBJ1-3	TGTGCCAGCAGCCCCCAGACAGGGGTCAACTCTGGAAACACCATATATTTT	CASSPQTGVNSGNTIYF